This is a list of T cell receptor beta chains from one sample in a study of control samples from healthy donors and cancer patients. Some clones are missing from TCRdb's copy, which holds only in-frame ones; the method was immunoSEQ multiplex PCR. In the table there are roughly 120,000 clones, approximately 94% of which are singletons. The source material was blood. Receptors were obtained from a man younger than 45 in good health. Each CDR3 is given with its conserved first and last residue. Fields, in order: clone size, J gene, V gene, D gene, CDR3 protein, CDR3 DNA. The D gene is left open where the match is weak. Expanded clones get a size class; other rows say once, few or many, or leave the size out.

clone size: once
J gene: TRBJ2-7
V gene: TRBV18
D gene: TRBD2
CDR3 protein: CASSPRVAGGSYEQYF
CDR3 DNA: TGTGCCAGCTCACCACGGGTAGCGGGGGGGTCCTACGAGCAGTACTTC

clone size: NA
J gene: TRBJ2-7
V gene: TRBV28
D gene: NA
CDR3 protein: CASSTGHNYEQYF
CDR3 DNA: TGTGCCAGCAGTACCGGACACAACTACGAGCAGTACTTC

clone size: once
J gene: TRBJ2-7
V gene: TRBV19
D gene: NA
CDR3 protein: CASSIRYGRRGQYF
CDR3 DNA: TGTGCCAGTAGTATACGTTACGGTCGTCGAGGGCAGTACTTC

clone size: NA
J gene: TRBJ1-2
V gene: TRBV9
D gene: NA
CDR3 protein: CASSVGQNYGYTF
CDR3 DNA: TGTGCCAGCAGCGTAGGACAGAACTATGGCTACACCTTC

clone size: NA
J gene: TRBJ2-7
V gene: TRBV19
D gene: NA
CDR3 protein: CASNRDLGDEQYF
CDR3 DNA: TGTGCCAGTAACAGGGACCTAGGGGACGAGCAGTACTTC

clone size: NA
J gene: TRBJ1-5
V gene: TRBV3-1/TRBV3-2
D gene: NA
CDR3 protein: CASSQGLNQPQHF
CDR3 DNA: TGTGCCAGCAGCCAGGGTCTTAATCAGCCCCAGCATTTT

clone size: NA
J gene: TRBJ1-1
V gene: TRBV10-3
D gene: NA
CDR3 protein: CAIRPSMNTEAFF
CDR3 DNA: TGTGCCATTCGTCCTTCTATGAACACTGAAGCTTTCTTT

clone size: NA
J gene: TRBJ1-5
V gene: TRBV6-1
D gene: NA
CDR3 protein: CASSEDPGVLSNQPQHF
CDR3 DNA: TGTGCCAGCAGTGAAGACCCAGGGGTCCTGAGCAATCAGCCCCAGCATTTT

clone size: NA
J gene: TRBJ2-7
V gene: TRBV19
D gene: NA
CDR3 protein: CATLDRNYEQYF
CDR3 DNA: TGTGCCACCTTGGACAGAAATTACGAGCAGTACTTC

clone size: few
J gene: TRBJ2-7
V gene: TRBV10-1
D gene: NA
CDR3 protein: CASSEGRAEQYF
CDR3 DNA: TGCGCCAGCAGTGAGGGGAGAGCGGAGCAGTACTTC

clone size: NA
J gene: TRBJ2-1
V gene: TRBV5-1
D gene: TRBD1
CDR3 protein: CASRGGQGTYNEQFF
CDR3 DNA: TGCGCCAGCAGGGGTGGACAGGGGACCTACAATGAGCAGTTCTTC

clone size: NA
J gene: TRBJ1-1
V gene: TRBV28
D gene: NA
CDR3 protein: CASSLWDTEAFF
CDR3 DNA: TGTGCCAGCAGTTTATGGGACACTGAAGCTTTCTTT

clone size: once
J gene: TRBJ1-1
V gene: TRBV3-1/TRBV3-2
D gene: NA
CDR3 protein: CASSQGPTEAFF
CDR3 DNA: TGTGCCAGCAGCCAAGGTCCCACTGAAGCTTTCTTT

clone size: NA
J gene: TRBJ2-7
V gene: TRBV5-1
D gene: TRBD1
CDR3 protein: CASSWGTGWSYEQYF
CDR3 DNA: TGCGCCAGCAGCTGGGGGACAGGGTGGTCCTACGAGCAGTACTTC

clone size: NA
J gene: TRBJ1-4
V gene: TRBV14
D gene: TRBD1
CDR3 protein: CASRDRGGNEKLFF
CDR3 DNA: TGTGCCAGCCGCGACAGGGGAGGTAATGAAAAACTGTTTTTT

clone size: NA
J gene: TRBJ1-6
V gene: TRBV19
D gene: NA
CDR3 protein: CASTSTGGSNSPLHF
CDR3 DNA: TGTGCCAGTACCTCGACAGGAGGGTCGAATTCACCCCTCCACTTT

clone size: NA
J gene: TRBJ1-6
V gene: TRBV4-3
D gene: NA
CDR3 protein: CASSHETERSPLHF
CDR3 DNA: TGCGCCAGCAGCCACGAGACAGAGAGGTCACCCCTCCACTTT

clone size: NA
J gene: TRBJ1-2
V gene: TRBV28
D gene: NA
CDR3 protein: CASSPPGGHGYTF
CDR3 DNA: TGTGCCAGCAGTCCCCCGGGGGGCCATGGCTACACCTTC

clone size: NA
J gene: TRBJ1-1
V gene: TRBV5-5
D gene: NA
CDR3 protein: CASSLGGDLLGNAFF
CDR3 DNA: TGTGCCAGCAGCTTGGGCGGGGACCTTTTGGGTAACGCTTTCTTT

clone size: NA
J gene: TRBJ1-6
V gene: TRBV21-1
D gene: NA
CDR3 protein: CASSRPIVRDISFYNSPLHF
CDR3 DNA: TGTGCCAGCAGCCGGCCCATAGTCCGGGACATATCCTTCTATAATTCACCCCTCCACTTT

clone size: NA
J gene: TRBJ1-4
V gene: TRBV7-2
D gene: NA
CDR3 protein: CASSRSTGRNEKLFF
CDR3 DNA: TGTGCCAGCAGCCGTTCGACGGGACGTAATGAAAAACTGTTTTTT

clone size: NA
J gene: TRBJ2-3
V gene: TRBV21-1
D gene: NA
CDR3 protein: CASSGRRIAGGAGDTQYF
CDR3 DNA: TGTGCCAGCAGCGGGCGACGGATAGCGGGGGGGGCGGGAGATACGCAGTATTTT

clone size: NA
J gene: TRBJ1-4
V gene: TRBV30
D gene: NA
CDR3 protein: CAWSAEKLFF
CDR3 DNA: TGTGCCTGGAGTGCTGAAAAACTGTTTTTT

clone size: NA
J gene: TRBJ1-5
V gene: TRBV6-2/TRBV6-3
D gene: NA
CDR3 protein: CASSYLPYSNQPQHF
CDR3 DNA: TGTGCCAGCAGTTATCTCCCGTATAGCAATCAGCCCCAGCATTTT

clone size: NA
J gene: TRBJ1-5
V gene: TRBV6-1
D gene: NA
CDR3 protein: CASSERPRDIRQHF
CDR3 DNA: TGTGCCAGCAGTGAACGACCCCGGGACATTCGCCAGCATTTT

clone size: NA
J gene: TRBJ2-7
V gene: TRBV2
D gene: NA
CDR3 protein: CASSGVIQGYEQYF
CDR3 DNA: TGTGCCAGCAGTGGGGTGATACAGGGATACGAGCAGTACTTC

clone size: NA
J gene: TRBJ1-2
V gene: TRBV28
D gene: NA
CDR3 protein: CASSGGGYGYTF
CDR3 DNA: TGTGCCAGCAGCGGGGGCGGCTATGGCTACACCTTC

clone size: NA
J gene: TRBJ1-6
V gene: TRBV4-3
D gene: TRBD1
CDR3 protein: CASSHSGTGGSPLHF
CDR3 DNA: TGCGCCAGCAGCCATTCTGGGACAGGGGGCTCACCCCTCCACTTT

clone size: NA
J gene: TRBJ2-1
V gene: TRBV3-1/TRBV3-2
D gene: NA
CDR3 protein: CASSQDSQGLFYNEQFF
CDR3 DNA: TGTGCCAGCAGCCAAGATTCACAGGGTCTATTCTACAATGAGCAGTTCTTC

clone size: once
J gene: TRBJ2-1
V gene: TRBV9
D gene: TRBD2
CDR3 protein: CASSVVAGGSYNEQFF
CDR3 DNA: TGTGCCAGCAGCGTAGTGGCGGGGGGCTCCTACAATGAGCAGTTCTTC

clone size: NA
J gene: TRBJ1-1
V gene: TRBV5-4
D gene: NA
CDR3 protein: CASSFGNTEAFF
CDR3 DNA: TGTGCCAGCAGCTTTGGTAACACTGAAGCTTTCTTT

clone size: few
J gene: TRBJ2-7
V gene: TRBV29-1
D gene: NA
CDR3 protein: CSVELDPYEQYF
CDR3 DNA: TGCAGCGTTGAACTGGACCCCTACGAGCAGTACTTC

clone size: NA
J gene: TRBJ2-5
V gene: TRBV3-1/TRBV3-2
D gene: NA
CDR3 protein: CASSQERREKETQYF
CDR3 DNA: TGTGCCAGCAGCCAAGAGAGAAGGGAAAAAGAGACCCAGTACTTC

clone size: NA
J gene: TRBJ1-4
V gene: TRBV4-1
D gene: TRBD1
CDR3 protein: CASSQVWQGGTNEKLFF
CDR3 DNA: TGCGCCAGCAGCCAAGTTTGGCAGGGGGGTACTAATGAAAAACTGTTTTTT

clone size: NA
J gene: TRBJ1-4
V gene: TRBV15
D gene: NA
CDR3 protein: CATSKNWMGAAEKLFF
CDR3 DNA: TGTGCCACCAGCAAAAACTGGATGGGGGCGGCTGAAAAACTGTTTTTT

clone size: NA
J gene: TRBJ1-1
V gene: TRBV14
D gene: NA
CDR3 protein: CASSPQGYTEAFF
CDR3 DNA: TGTGCCAGCAGCCCTCAGGGGTACACTGAAGCTTTCTTT

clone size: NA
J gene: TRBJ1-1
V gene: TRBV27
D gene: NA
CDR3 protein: CASRATGSTEAFF
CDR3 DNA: TGTGCCAGCAGGGCTACAGGGTCCACTGAAGCTTTCTTT